The entry that follows covers one T cell receptor beta chain sequence. The sample originates from a study of blood T cell repertoires in COVID-19. This CDR3 has 15 residues. Germline CDR1 and CDR2: MNHNY and SVGAGI (reference sequence). With V trimmed by 6 bases and J by 2 bases, 6 bases remained unmatched. TCRdb's copy holds only in-frame clones and misses some; the assay was immunoSEQ multiplex PCR. The data contain under 250,000 clones, about 90% of them singletons. The sample taken for sequencing was PBMCs or T cells enriched from blood (not recorded which). The gene calls are TRBV6-6 and TRBJ2-7; 11 bases match TRBD2. The clonotype originates from a woman in her 30s who had been exposed to COVID-19. As DNA, the CDR3 is TGTGCCAGCAGACTAGGGACTAGCGGTCCCTACGAGCAGTACTTC. Its protein product is CASRLGTSGPYEQYF.